This TCR beta chain is drawn from a study of early T cells in non-severe SARS-CoV-2 infection. Across the study: Sequencing input comprised bulk RNA from unsorted whole blood; chain pairing was not available.

General study findings and limits: Matching with VDJdb favored anti-spike CD8 responses (missing private and CD4 specificities).

V was trimmed by 2 bases and J by 4 bases, leaving 13 bases between them. Germline CDR1 reads SEHNR; CDR2 reads FQNEAQ (reference sequence). The CDR3 covers 15 residues. This clonotype was observed many times. No antigen is known for it. Unique molecular identifiers tagged individual cDNA molecules. One entry per CDR3 protein, called by TCRdb with MiXCR from the 5' RACE reads. The sample has 45,000 to 55,000 distinct CDR3 sequences, under 7% seen once; the top ten hold 2.8%. The material was whole blood, obtained at baseline. This clonotype was sampled from an adult who was a healthcare worker with PCR-confirmed SARS-CoV-2 infection or an uninfected control (not recorded which). The rearrangement uses TRBV7-9 and TRBJ2-3; perhaps TRBD1 as D (5 bases). CDR3 coding DNA: TGTGCCAGCAGCTTACAGGGCCTAAGCGCAGATACGCAGTATTTT. This codes for CASSLQGLSADTQYF.